This TCR beta chain was profiled in a study of CD8+ T cells in alopecia areata. Study-level information: Severity scores in treated patients reflected the percentage of scalp affected.

Extracted from the samples, RNA was reverse transcribed into cDNA to serve as the sequencing template. The assay was immunoSEQ multiplex PCR, and TCRdb's table has in-frame clones only and misses some. The sample lists about 250,000 clones, 45% to 70% occurring once. Specified treatment: oral pan-JAK inhibitor, 5-10 mg twice daily. This clone was picked up a small number of times. The TCR originated in a human donor with alopecia areata. The sequenced sample was CD4+ T cells sorted from blood, obtained between weeks 51 and 54, from a patient treated with tofacitinib.

The CDR3 DNA follows: TGCGCCAGCAGCTTGGAAGGGGGTTTGGGTGAAGCTTTCTTT. It encodes CASSLEGGLGEAFF. The chain combines TRBV5-1 with TRBJ1-1, with D tentatively TRBD1 (6 bases). The CDR3 totals 14 residues. Germline V CDR1 and CDR2: SGHRS, YFSETQ. Deletions cut 0 bases from V and 7 bases from J, with 13 bases between.